This TCR beta chain originates from a study of cytomegalovirus exposure and HLA in healthy donors. Broader study findings: Beyond CMV serostatus, there was no information to go on about immune exposure. In a later analysis, HLA-associated TCR beta chains were more clonally expanded than equally common others. Later analysis reportedly placed an Asian-associated ancestry cluster below the roughly 640-donor mean in N-insertions. The classifier reportedly diagnosed cytomegalovirus status with high sensitivity and specificity.

As for this clone: What it binds is unknown.

The CDR3 has 14 amino acids. Germline CDR1 SGHTA, CDR2 FQGTGA. With 7 bases removed from V and 2 bases from J, the gap between germline ends came to 13 bases. PCR amplification relied on 60 Vbeta primers (plus 13 Jbeta primers). Sequenced by immunoSEQ multiplex PCR; TCRdb stores in-frame clones only, minus some. This sample has about 160,000 clones, with around 76% found just once. V is TRBV7-3 and J is TRBJ2-3, with a possible D match to TRBD1 (5 bases). The specimen sequenced was PBMCs. The clonotype originates from a man between 60 and 75 years old in good health and CMV-seronegative. CDR3 residues: CASKATEATDTQYF. In DNA, the CDR3 is TGTGCCAGCAAGGCGACAGAAGCCACAGATACGCAGTATTTT.